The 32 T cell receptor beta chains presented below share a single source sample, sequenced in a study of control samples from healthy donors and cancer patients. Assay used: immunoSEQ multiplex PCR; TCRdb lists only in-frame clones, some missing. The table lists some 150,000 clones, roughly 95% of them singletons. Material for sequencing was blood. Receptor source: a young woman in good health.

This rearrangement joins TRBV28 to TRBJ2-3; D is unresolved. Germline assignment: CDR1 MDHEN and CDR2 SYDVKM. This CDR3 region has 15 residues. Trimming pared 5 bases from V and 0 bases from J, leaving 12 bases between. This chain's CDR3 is CASSRRSVSTDTQYF. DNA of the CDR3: TGTGCCAGCAGTCGCCGCTCCGTTAGCACAGATACGCAGTATTTT.

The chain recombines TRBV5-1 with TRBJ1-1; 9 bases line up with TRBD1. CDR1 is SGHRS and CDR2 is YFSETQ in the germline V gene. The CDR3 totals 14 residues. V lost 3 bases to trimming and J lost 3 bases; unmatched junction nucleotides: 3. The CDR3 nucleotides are TGCGCCAGCAGCTCGGGGACAGGGTACACTGAAGCTTTCTTT. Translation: CASSSGTGYTEAFF.

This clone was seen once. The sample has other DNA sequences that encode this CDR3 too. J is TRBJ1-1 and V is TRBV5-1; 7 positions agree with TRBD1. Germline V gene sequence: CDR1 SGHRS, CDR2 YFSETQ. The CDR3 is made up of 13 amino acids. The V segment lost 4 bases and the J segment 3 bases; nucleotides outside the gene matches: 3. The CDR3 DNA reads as TGCGCCAGCAGCGAAGGACAGGACACTGAAGCTTTCTTT. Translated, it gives CASSEGQDTEAFF.

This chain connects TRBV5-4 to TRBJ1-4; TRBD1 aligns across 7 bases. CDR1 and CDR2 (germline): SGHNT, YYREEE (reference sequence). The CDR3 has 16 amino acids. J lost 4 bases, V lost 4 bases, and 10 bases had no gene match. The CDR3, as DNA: TGTGCCAGCAGCCCGGCCTCGGGACAGAATAATGAAAAACTGTTTTTT. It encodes CASSPASGQNNEKLFF.

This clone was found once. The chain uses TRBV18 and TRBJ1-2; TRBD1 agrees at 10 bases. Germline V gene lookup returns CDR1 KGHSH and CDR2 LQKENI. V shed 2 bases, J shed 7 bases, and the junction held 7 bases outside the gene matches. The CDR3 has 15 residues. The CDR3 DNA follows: TGTGCCAGCTCACCAGGGACAGGGGTGTATGGTGGCTACACCTTC. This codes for CASSPGTGVYGGYTF.

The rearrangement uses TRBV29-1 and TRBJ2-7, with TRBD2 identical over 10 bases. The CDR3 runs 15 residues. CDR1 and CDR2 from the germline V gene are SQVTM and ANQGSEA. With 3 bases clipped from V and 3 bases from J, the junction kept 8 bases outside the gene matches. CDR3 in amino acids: CSVEGRSSGSYEQYF. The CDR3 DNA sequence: TGCAGCGTTGAGGGACGGTCTAGCGGGAGCTACGAGCAGTACTTC.

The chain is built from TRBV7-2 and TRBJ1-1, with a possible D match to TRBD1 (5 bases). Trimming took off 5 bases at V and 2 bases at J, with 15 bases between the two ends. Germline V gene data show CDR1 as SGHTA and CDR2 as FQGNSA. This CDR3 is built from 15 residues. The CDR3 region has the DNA TGTGCCAGCAGCGTCGTGGGACGGACAAACACTGAAGCTTTCTTT. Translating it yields CASSVVGRTNTEAFF.

CDR3 loop: CSANVGGEQFF. The DNA of the CDR3 is TGCAGTGCTAACGTCGGGGGTGAGCAGTTCTTC. The chain is built from TRBV20-1 and TRBJ2-1; tentatively, D is TRBD2 (6 bases). Trimming pared 4 bases from V and 9 bases from J, leaving 10 bases between. Germline CDR1 and CDR2: DFQATT and SNEGSKA (reference sequence). The CDR3 sequence is 11 residues long.

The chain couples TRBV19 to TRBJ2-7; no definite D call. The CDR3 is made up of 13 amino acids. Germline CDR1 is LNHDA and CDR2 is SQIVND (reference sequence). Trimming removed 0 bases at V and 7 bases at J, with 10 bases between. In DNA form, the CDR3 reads TGTGCCAGTAGTATAGATAGGCTGCGGGAGCAGTACTTC. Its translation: CASSIDRLREQYF.

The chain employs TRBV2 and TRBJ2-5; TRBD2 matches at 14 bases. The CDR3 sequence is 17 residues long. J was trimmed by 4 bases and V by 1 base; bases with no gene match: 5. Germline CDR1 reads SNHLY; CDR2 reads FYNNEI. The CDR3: CASSEGLAGGPRETQYF. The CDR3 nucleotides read TGTGCCAGCAGTGAAGGACTAGCGGGGGGGCCGAGAGAGACCCAGTACTTC.

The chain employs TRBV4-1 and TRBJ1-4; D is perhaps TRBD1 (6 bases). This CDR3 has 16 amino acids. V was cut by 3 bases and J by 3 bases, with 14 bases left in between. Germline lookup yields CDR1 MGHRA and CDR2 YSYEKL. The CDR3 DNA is TGCGCCAGCAGCCACTTTCAGGGGTGGGCTAATGAAAAACTGTTTTTT. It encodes CASSHFQGWANEKLFF.

This CDR3 reads CASSVGASGDAETQYF. As DNA, the CDR3 is TGTGCCAGCAGCGTAGGGGCCAGCGGGGACGCGGAGACCCAGTACTTC. The V and J genes are TRBV9 and TRBJ2-5; 7 bases agree with TRBD2. This CDR3 is built from 16 residues. Per germline, CDR1 SGDLS and CDR2 YYNGEE. Unmatched junction bases numbered 10, after V lost 0 bases and J lost 5 bases.

The CDR3 spells CASSQGGHVNSPLHF. CDR3 bases: TGCGCCAGCAGCCAAGGGGGACACGTAAATTCACCCCTCCACTTT. The genes are TRBV4-1 and TRBJ1-6, with D perhaps matching TRBD1 (6 bases). Germline CDR1 reads MGHRA; CDR2 reads YSYEKL. V was cut by 1 base and J by 7 bases, with 11 bases left in between. The CDR3 extends over 15 amino acids.

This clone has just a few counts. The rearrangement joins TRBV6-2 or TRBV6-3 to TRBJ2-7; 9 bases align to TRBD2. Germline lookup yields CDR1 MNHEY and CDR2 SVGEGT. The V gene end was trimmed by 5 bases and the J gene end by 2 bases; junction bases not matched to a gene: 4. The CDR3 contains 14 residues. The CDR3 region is CASSRTSEAYEQYF. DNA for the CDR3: TGTGCCAGCAGTCGGACTAGCGAAGCCTACGAGCAGTACTTC.

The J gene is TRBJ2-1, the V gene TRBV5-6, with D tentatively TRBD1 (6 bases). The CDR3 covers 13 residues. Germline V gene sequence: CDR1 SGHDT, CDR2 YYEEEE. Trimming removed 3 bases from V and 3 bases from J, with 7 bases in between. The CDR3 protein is CASSWDNYNEQFF. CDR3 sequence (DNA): TGTGCCAGCAGCTGGGACAACTACAATGAGCAGTTCTTC.

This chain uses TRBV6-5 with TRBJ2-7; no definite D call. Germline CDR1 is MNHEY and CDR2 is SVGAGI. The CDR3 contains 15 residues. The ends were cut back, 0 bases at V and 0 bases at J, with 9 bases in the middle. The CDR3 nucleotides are TGTGCCAGCAGTTACTCCCAGGCCGGCTCCTACGAGCAGTACTTC. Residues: CASSYSQAGSYEQYF.

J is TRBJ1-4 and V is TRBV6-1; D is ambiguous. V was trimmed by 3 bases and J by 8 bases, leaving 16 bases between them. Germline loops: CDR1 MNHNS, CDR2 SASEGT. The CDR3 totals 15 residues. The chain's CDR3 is CASSDLGPLGEKLFF. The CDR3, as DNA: TGTGCCAGCAGTGATCTCGGACCTCTGGGGGAAAAACTGTTTTTT.

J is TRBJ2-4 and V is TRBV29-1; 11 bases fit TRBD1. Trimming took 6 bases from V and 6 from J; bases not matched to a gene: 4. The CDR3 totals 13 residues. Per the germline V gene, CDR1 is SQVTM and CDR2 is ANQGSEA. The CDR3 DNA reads TGCAGCGTATTGGACAGGGGGCCAAACATTCAGTACTTC. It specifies CSVLDRGPNIQYF.

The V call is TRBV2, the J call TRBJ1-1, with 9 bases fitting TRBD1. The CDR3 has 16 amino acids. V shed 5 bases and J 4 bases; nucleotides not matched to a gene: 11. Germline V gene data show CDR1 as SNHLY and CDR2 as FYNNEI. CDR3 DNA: TGTGCCAGCAGTAAACGGGGACAGGGCCCGGGCACTGAAGCTTTCTTT. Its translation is CASSKRGQGPGTEAFF.

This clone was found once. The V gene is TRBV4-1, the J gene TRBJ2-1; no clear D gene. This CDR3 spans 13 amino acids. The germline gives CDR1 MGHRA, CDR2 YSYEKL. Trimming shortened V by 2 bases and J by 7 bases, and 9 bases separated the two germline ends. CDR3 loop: CASSQRSLNEQFF. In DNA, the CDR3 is TGCGCCAGCAGCCAACGTTCATTGAATGAGCAGTTCTTC.

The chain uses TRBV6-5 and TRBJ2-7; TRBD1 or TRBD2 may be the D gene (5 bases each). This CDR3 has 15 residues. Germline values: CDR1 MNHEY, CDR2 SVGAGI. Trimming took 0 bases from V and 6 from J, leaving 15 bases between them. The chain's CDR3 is CASSYSAPPGGEQYF. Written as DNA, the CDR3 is TGTGCCAGCAGTTACTCAGCACCACCTGGGGGCGAGCAGTACTTC.

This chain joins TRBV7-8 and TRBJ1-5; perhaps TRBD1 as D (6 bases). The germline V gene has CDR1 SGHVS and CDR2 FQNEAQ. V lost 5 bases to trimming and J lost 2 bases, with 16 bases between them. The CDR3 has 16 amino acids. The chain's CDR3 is CASSQQVEGGNQPQHF. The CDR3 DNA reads TGTGCCAGCAGCCAGCAGGTAGAGGGGGGCAATCAGCCCCAGCATTTT.

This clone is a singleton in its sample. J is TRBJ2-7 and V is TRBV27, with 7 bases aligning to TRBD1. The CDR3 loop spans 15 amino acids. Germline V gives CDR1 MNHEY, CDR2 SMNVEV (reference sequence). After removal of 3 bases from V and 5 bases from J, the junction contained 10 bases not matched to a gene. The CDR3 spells CASSFHTTGFNEQYF. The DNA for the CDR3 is TGTGCCAGCAGTTTCCATACGACAGGGTTCAACGAGCAGTACTTC.

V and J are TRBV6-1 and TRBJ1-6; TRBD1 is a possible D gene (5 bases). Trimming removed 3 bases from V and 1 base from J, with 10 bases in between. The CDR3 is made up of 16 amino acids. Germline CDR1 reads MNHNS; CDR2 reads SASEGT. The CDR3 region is CASSDRGASYNSPLHF. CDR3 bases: TGTGCCAGCAGTGATCGGGGCGCTTCCTATAATTCACCCCTCCACTTT.

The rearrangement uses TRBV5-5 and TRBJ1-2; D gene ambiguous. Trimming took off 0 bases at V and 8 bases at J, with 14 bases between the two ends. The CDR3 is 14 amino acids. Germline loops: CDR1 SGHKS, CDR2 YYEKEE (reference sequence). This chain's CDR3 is CASSLVSGIRGYTF. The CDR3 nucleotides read TGTGCCAGCAGCTTGGTATCTGGGATTAGGGGCTACACCTTC.

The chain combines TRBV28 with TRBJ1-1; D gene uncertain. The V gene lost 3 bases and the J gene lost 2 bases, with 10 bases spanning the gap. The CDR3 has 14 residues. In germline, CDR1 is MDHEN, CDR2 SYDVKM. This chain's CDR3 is CASSFNPGNTEAFF. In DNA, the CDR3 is TGTGCCAGCAGTTTCAACCCTGGTAACACTGAAGCTTTCTTT.

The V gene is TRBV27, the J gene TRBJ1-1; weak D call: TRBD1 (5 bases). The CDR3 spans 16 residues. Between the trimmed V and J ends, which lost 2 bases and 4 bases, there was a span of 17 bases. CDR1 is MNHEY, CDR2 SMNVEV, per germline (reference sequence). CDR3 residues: CASSLHEGLHPTEAFF. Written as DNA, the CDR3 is TGTGCCAGCAGTTTACATGAGGGGCTCCATCCCACTGAAGCTTTCTTT.

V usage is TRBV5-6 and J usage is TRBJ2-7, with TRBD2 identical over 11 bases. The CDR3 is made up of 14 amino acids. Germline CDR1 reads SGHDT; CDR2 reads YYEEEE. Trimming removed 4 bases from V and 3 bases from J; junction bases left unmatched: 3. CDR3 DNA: TGTGCCAGCAGCCCCGGGACTAGCGGCTACGAGCAGTACTTC. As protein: CASSPGTSGYEQYF.

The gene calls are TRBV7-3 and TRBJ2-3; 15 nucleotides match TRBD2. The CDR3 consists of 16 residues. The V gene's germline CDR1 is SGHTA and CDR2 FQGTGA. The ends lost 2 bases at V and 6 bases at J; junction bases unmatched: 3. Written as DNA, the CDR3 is TGTGCCAGCAGCTTACGGGGACTAGCGGGAGGTGATACGCAGTATTTT. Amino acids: CASSLRGLAGGDTQYF.

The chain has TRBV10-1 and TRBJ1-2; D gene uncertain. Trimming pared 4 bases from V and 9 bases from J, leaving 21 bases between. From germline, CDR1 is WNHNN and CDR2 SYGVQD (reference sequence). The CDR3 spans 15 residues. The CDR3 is CASSGKRVSVWSYTF. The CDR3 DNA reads TGCGCCAGCAGTGGCAAGAGGGTCTCCGTTTGGAGCTACACCTTC.

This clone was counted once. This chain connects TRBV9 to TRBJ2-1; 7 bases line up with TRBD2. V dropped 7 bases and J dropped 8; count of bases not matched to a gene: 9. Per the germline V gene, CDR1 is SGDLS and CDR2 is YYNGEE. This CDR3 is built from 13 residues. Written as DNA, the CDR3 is TGTGCCAGCGCGGGAGTCGGGTACTATGAGCAGTTCTTC. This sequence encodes CASAGVGYYEQFF.

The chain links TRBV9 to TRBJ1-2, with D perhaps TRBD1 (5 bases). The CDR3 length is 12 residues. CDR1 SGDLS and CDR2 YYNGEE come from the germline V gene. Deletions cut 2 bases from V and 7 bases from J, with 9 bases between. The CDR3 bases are TGTGCCAGCAGCGTTGATGGGGGTGGCTACACCTTC. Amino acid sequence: CASSVDGGGYTF.